The sample holds many counts of the clone carrying this TCR beta chain. Assembly of TCR beta libraries relied on iRepertoire HTBI primers together with Arm-PCR of CDR3 regions. TCRdb re-analysed the multiplex PCR reads in MiXCR, keeping a single row per CDR3 protein. This sample has a few hundred thousand distinct CDR3 sequences, with about 15% found just once. This entry comes from a study of regulatory T cells in long-lasting Graves disease. At the level of the study: Graves' patients diagnosed newly had used antithyroid drugs under 3 months.

Time point denoted: newly diagnosed GD, antithyroid drugs for less than 3 months. Researchers made the TCR library from RNA that was extracted from PBMCs. The CDR3 length is 13 residues. From germline, CDR1 is SGHAT and CDR2 FQNNGV. V lost 0 bases and J lost 5, with 5 bases in between. This sample was shared with a second study, whose subject was T cells in Graves' hyperthyroidism and ophthalmopathy. From that report: HTBI primers were used for first-round RT-PCR of the TCR CDR3.

This TCR was sampled from a woman aged 45-59 years with Graves disease. Sequenced here: peripheral blood mononuclear cells (PBMCs), sampled at new diagnosis, from a patient treated with antithyroid drugs. The rearrangement uses TRBV11-2 and TRBJ1-5, with D unclear. The CDR3 spells CASSLERDQPQHF. In nucleotides, the CDR3 is TGTGCCAGCAGCTTAGAACGGGATCAGCCCCAGCATTTT.